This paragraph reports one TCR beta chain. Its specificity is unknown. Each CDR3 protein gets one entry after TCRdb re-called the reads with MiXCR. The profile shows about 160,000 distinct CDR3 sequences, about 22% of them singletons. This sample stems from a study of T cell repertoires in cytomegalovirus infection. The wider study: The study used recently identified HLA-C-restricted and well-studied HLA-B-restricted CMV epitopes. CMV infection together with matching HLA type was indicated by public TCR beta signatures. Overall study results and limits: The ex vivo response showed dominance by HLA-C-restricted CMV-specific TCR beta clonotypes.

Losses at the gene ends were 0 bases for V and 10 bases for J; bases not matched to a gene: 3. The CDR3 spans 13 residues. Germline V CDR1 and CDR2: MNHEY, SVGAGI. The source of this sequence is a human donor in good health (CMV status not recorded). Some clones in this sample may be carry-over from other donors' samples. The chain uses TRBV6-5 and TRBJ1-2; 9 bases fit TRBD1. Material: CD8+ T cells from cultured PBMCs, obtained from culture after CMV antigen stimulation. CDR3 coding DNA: TGTGCCAGCAGTTACTCGAGGGACAGGGACTACACCTTC. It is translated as CASSYSRDRDYTF.